This is a list of T cell receptor beta chains from one sample in a study of cytomegalovirus exposure and HLA in healthy donors. Only in-frame clones appear in the TCRdb table, and some are missing; sequencing was by immunoSEQ multiplex PCR. Of 90,000 to 110,000 clones in the sample, approximately 80% were seen once. The sequencing sample was made of PBMCs. The origin of the receptors is a male donor in good health and CMV-seronegative. CDR3s include the opening cysteine and the closing phenylalanine or tryptophan. A D gene is named only where the DNA matches it firmly. Clone size, where shown, is once, few, many, or a class for clones that have expanded.

>TRBV27|.|TRBJ1-5|18|.
TGTGCCAGCAGAATGATGAGTAGGGATTATAGGGGGAATCAGCCCCAGCATTTT
CASRMMSRDYRGNQPQHF
>TRBV2|.|TRBJ2-5|12|.
TGTGCCGGAGCAGGGACTGGGGAGACCCAGTACTTC
CAGAGTGETQYF
>TRBV11-2|TRBD2|TRBJ2-2|15|once
TGTGCCAGCAGCTTAAGCGGGACTGGGAGGGGGGAGCTGTTTTTT
CASSLSGTGRGELFF
>TRBV29-1|TRBD2|TRBJ2-7|14|.
TGCAGCGTGACAGGACTAGCGGAGGTCAACGAGCAGTACTTC
CSVTGLAEVNEQYF
>TRBV15|.|TRBJ1-1|13|.
TGTGCCACCAGCAGCGGGGTGAACACTGAAGCTTTCTTT
CATSSGVNTEAFF
>TRBV14|.|TRBJ1-2|16|.
TGTGCCAGCAGCCAGATAGACACCTCCTCTAACTATGGCTACACCTTC
CASSQIDTSSNYGYTF
>TRBV7-9|TRBD1|TRBJ2-3|15|.
TGTGCCAGCAGCTACCTACAGGGGGTCACAGATACGCAGTATTTT
CASSYLQGVTDTQYF
>TRBV7-9|TRBD1|TRBJ2-2|15|.
TGTGCCAGCAGCCACCGGGACAGGGCTATCGGGGAGCTGTTTTTT
CASSHRDRAIGELFF
>TRBV15|.|TRBJ2-7|13|.
TGTGCCACCAGCAGACACAGAGACGGCGAGCAGTACTTC
CATSRHRDGEQYF
>TRBV4-1|TRBD1|TRBJ2-5|15|few
TGCGCCAGCAGCCCCCTTGGACAGGGGAGCGGGACCCAGTACTTC
CASSPLGQGSGTQYF
>TRBV5-4|TRBD2|TRBJ2-5|16|.
TGTGCCAGCAGCTTAGGACTAGCGGGAGGGCCCCAGACCCAGTACTTC
CASSLGLAGGPQTQYF
>TRBV29-1|TRBD1|TRBJ2-7|14|.
TGCAGCGTTGGGGTCGGGACAGGACCCTACGAGCAGTACTTC
CSVGVGTGPYEQYF
>TRBV2|.|TRBJ2-1|13|.
TGTGCCAGCAGTCTCTACCCGGGAAATGAGCAGTTCTTC
CASSLYPGNEQFF
>TRBV27|.|TRBJ2-5|17|once
TGTGCCAGCAGTCCCCCGATTGGCGGGTCGGTGGGAGAGACCCAGTACTTC
CASSPPIGGSVGETQYF
>TRBV7-9|TRBD2|TRBJ2-1|16|.
TGTGCCAGCAGCTTAGCGGCTAGCGGATGGGTGGATGAGCAGTTCTTC
CASSLAASGWVDEQFF
>TRBV11-3|TRBD1|TRBJ2-3|17|few
TGTGCCAGCAGCTTGGCCAGACAGGGGGCAAGCACAGATACGCAGTATTTT
CASSLARQGASTDTQYF
>TRBV4-1|TRBD1|TRBJ2-1|16|.
TGCGCCAGCAGCCAAGATCCCCGACAGGGTTCGGGTGAGCAGTTCTTC
CASSQDPRQGSGEQFF
>TRBV28|.|TRBJ1-2|12|.
TGTGCCAGCAGCTTATTATCGGGGGGCTACACCTTC
CASSLLSGGYTF
>TRBV6-6|.|TRBJ2-2|16|.
TGTGCCAGCAGTTACGAGAGCGGAGCGGGCGATGGGGAGCTGTTTTTT
CASSYESGAGDGELFF
>TRBV7-3|.|TRBJ2-1|16|.
TGTGCCAGCAGCTCCTCCGGGGAGAGCTCCTACAATGAGCAGTTCTTC
CASSSSGESSYNEQFF
>TRBV7-9|.|TRBJ1-2|13|.
TGTGCCAGCAGCCCCCTGGGGGCGGGCGGCTACACCTTC
CASSPLGAGGYTF
>TRBV30|TRBD1|TRBJ1-2|16|.
TGTGCCTGGAGTGCCCGCGAAGGGACAGGGGGAAGCGGCTACACCTTC
CAWSAREGTGGSGYTF
>TRBV7-3|.|TRBJ2-3|16|.
TGTGCCAGCAGCCCAGGCTCGGTAGGGAGGTCAGATACGCAGTATTTT
CASSPGSVGRSDTQYF
>TRBV29-1|TRBD1|TRBJ1-4|13|.
TGCAGCGTTGAGGGGGCCAGGGGGGAAAAACTGTTTTTT
CSVEGARGEKLFF
>TRBV5-4|TRBD2|TRBJ2-7|16|.
TGTGCCAGCAGCGCGGGAGGGACCGTTTTCTCCTACGAGCAGTACTTC
CASSAGGTVFSYEQYF
>TRBV10-3|.|TRBJ1-2|12|.
TGTGCCACCGAGGGAGGCGGTACGGGGTACACCTTC
CATEGGGTGYTF
>TRBV5-1|TRBD1|TRBJ2-2|16|.
TGCGCCAGCAGCTCGCAGGGGGCTGGTATACACGGGGAGCTGTTTTTT
CASSSQGAGIHGELFF
>TRBV6-9|.|TRBJ2-7|11|.
TGTGCCAGCAGTTTAACCTACGAGCAGTACTTC
CASSLTYEQYF
>TRBV6-5|TRBD1|TRBJ1-1|14|once
TGTGCCAGCAGTTATCCCAACTCACAGGGGAAAGCTTTCTTT
CASSYPNSQGKAFF
>TRBV5-1|.|TRBJ2-1|15|.
TGCGCCAGCAGCCCCGACAGCCTCTCCTACAATGAGCAGTTCTTC
CASSPDSLSYNEQFF
>TRBV19|.|TRBJ2-2|13|.
TGTGCCAGTAGTCCTCTTAGTGGCGGGGAGCTGTTTTTT
CASSPLSGGELFF
>TRBV19|.|TRBJ1-5|14|.
TGTGCCAGTAGGAAGGACAGAGGCAATCAGCCCCAGCATTTT
CASRKDRGNQPQHF
>TRBV5-1|.|TRBJ1-4|16|.
TGCGCCAGCAGCTTGGATGGACAGAGGGGTCATGAAAAACTGTTTTTT
CASSLDGQRGHEKLFF
>TRBV4-3|TRBD1|TRBJ2-7|15|few
TGCGCCAGCAGCCCCGGGACAGGGGCTTCCTACGAGCAGTACTTC
CASSPGTGASYEQYF
>TRBV6-4|.|TRBJ2-1|16|few
TGTGCCAGCAGTGACGGGGAGGCGGGAACCCCACATGAGCAGTTCTTC
CASSDGEAGTPHEQFF
>TRBV19|.|TRBJ2-5|13|.
TGTGCCAGTAGTGGGGGCGATTACGAGACCCAGTACTTC
CASSGGDYETQYF
>TRBV7-2|.|TRBJ2-1|15|.
TGTGCCAGCAGCTTAGCGCGTCGGTCCTACAATGAGCAGTTCTTC
CASSLARRSYNEQFF
>TRBV29-1|TRBD1|TRBJ2-2|15|.
TGCAGCGTTCAGACCGGGACAGGGGACACCGGGGAGCTGTTTTTT
CSVQTGTGDTGELFF
>TRBV28|TRBD2|TRBJ2-7|14|.
TGTGCCAGCAGTTTAGTAGCGGGAGGCTACGAGCAGTACTTC
CASSLVAGGYEQYF
>TRBV7-3|TRBD1|TRBJ1-2|12|.
TGTGCCAGCAGCCAGGGGGTCGGTGGCTACACCTTC
CASSQGVGGYTF
>TRBV25-1|TRBD2|TRBJ2-1|16|.
TGTGCCAGCAGTGACCCTAGCGGGAGGGCCGGCAATGAGCAGTTCTTC
CASSDPSGRAGNEQFF
>TRBV2|TRBD1|TRBJ1-4|13|few
TGTGCCAGCAGGGCGGACAGGTCGGAAAAACTGTTTTTT
CASRADRSEKLFF
>TRBV7-2|TRBD2|TRBJ2-7|15|.
TGTGCCAGCAGCCCAGGACTAGGGAAGCCCCACGAGCAGTACTTC
CASSPGLGKPHEQYF
>TRBV11-3|TRBD2|TRBJ2-1|18|.
TGTGCCAGCAGCTCCGGTTTTGCGGGAGAGCAAGGGGAGGGTGAGCAGTTCTTC
CASSSGFAGEQGEGEQFF
>TRBV28|.|TRBJ1-2|13|.
TGTGCCAGCAGTTTAGTAGGGGGCTATGGCTACACCTTC
CASSLVGGYGYTF
>TRBV2|.|TRBJ2-7|13|.
TGTGCCAGCAGCCTGACAGGCAATTACGAGCAGTACTTC
CASSLTGNYEQYF
>TRBV2|.|TRBJ2-6|15|.
TGTGCCAGCAGTGAATGGCAGGGTAGTGCCAACGTCCTGACTTTC
CASSEWQGSANVLTF
>TRBV5-1|.|TRBJ1-1|14|.
TGCGCCAGCAGCCCCACGGGCAGGGACACTGAAGCTTTCTTT
CASSPTGRDTEAFF
>TRBV27|.|TRBJ2-3|14|.
TGTGCCAGCAGTTGGGGCAGGCCCGGGGATACGCAGTATTTT
CASSWGRPGDTQYF
>TRBV14|TRBD2|TRBJ2-7|12|.
TGTGCCAGCAGCTCTACTAGCGGCGAGCAGTACTTC
CASSSTSGEQYF
>TRBV4-2|TRBD1|TRBJ2-3|15|.
TGTGCCAGCAGCCACCGACAGGGTGGGACAGATACGCAGTATTTT
CASSHRQGGTDTQYF
>TRBV2|TRBD1|TRBJ1-5|14|few
TGTGCCAGCAGTGGAGACAGGGTGGATCAGCCCCAGCATTTT
CASSGDRVDQPQHF
>TRBV4-2|TRBD1|TRBJ1-3|17|few
TGTGCCAGCACGGAGCAGGGGGCCGGAGTAGCTGGAAACACCATATATTTT
CASTEQGAGVAGNTIYF
>TRBV6-5|.|TRBJ2-1|16|once
TGTGCCAGCAGTTACTCTGGGCCTCGGACGGGGAATGAGCAGTTCTTC
CASSYSGPRTGNEQFF
>TRBV30|TRBD2|TRBJ2-1|13|.
TGTGCCTGCTGGACTAGCGGCTACAATGAGCAGTTCTTC
CACWTSGYNEQFF
>TRBV5-1|.|TRBJ1-1|15|.
TGCGCCAGCAGCTTGGGGGGCAGCAAGAACACTGAAGCTTTCTTT
CASSLGGSKNTEAFF
>TRBV7-9|.|TRBJ1-3|13|few
TGTGCCAGCAGCCCTACGAATGGAAACACCATATATTTT
CASSPTNGNTIYF
>TRBV9|TRBD1|TRBJ1-3|15|.
TGTGCCAGACCCCGGGGGACAGGGGTAGGAAACACCATATATTTT
CARPRGTGVGNTIYF
>TRBV6-5|.|TRBJ2-5|14|.
TGTGCCAGCAGACCACAGGGTGGTCAAGAGACCCAGTACTTC
CASRPQGGQETQYF